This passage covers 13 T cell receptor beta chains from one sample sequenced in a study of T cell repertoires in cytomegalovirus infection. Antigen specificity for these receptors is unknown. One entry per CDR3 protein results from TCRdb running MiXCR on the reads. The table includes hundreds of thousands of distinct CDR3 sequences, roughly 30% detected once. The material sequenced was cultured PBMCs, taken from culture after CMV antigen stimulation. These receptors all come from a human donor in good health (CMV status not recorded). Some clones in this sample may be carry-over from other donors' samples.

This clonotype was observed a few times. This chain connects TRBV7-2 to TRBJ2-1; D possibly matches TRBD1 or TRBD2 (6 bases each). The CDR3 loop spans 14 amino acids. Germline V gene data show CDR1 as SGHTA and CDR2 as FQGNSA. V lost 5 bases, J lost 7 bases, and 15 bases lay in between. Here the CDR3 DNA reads TGTGCCAGCAGCCGTAGGAGGGGGAAGAATGAGCAGTTCTTC. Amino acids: CASSRRRGKNEQFF.

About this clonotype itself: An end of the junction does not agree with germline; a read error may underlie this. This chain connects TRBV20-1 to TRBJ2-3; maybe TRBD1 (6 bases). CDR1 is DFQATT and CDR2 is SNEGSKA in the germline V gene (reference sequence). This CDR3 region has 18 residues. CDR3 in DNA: TGCAGTGCCAGAGCGGTGGACCTCCGACAGGCTAGCACAGATACGCAGTATTTT. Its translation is CSARAVDLRQASTDTQYF.

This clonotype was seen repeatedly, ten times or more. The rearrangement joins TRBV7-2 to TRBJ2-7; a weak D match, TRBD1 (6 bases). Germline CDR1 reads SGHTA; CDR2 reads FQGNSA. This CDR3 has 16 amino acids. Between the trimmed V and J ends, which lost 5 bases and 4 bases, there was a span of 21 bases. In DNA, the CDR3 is TGTGCCAGCAGCCCAATTCCGGGACATGCCTTGTACGAGCAGTACTTC. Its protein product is CASSPIPGHALYEQYF.

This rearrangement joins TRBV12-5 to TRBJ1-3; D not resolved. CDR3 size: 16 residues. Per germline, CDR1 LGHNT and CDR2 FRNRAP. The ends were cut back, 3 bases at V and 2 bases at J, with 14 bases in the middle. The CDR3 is CASGFPTLATGNTIYF. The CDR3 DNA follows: TGTGCTAGTGGTTTCCCGACCCTAGCCACTGGAAACACCATATATTTT.

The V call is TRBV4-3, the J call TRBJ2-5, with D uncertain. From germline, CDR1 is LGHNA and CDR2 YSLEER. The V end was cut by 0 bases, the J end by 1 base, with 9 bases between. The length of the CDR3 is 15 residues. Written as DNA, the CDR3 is TGCGCCAGCAGCCAAGATCACAGAACCCAAGAGACCCAGTACTTC. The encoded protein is CASSQDHRTQETQYF.

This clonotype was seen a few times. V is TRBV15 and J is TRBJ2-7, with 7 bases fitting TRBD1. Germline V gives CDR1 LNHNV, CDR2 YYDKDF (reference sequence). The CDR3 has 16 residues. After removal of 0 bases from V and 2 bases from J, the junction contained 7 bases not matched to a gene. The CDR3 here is CATSRDRTGRTYEQYF. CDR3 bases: TGTGCCACCAGCAGAGATCGGACAGGCCGTACCTACGAGCAGTACTTC.

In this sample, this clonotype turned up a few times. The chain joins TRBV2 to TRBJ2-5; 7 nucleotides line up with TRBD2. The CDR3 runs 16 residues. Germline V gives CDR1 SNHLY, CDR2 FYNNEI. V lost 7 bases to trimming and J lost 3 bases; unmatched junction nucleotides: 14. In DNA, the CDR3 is TGTGCCAGCAACTCACCGGCAGGGCGGGGGAAAGAGACCCAGTACTTC. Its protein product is CASNSPAGRGKETQYF.

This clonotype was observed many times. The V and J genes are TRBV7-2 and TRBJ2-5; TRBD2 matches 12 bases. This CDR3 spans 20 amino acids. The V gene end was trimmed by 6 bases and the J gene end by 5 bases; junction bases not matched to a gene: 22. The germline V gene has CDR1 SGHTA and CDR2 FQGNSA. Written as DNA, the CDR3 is TGTGCCAGCAGACTCCCCGGGACTAGCGGGCGCTTACTCCACGGGGAGACCCAGTACTTC. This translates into CASRLPGTSGRLLHGETQYF.

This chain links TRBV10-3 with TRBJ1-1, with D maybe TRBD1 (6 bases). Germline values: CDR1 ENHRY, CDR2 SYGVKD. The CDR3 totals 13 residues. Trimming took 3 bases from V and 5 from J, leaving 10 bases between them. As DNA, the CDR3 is TGTGCCATCAGTGACAAGGGGGGGACTGAAGCTTTCTTT. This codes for CAISDKGGTEAFF.

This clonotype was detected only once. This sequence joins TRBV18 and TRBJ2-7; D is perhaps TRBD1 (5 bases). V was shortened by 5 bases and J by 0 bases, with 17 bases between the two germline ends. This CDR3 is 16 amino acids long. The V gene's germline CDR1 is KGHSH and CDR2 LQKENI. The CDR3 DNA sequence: TGTGCCAGCTCATACATGGACACGCTAATCTCCTACGAGCAGTACTTC. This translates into CASSYMDTLISYEQYF.

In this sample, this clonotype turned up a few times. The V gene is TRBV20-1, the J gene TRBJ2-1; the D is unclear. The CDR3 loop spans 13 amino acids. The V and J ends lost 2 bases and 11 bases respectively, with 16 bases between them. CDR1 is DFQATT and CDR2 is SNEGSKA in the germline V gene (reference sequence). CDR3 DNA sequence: TGCAGTGCTAGAAGCCTCACCCTGGCACAGCAGTTCTTC. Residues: CSARSLTLAQQFF.

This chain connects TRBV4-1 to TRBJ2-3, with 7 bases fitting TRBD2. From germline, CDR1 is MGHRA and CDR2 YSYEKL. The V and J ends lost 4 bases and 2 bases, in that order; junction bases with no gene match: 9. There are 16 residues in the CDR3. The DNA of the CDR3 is TGCGCCAGCAGCCCAAACGGGCGGGGGTCCACAGATACGCAGTATTTT. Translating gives CASSPNGRGSTDTQYF.

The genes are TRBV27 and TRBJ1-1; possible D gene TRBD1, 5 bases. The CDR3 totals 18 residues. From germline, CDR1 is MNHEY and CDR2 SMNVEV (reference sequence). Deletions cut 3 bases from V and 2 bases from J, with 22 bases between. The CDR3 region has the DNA TGTGCCAGCAGTTTCTCAACCCCTCTTGCGGGACTTAACACTGAAGCTTTCTTT. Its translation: CASSFSTPLAGLNTEAFF.